These 28 T cell receptor beta chains share one sample of origin, sequenced in a study of T cell repertoires in cytomegalovirus infection. TCRdb fed the reads into MiXCR, producing one record per CDR3 protein. The sample contains hundreds of thousands of distinct CDR3 sequences, about 17% of which appear only once. The sequenced sample was PBMCs. All receptors derive from a human donor in good health (CMV status not recorded). Some clones in this sample may be carry-over from other donors' samples.

This clonotype was counted at least ten times. V is TRBV5-1 and J is TRBJ2-1; no reliable D call. V was cut by 7 bases and J by 0 bases, with 17 bases left in between. The CDR3 covers 16 residues. Germline V lookup: CDR1 SGHRS, CDR2 YFSETQ. CDR3 nucleotide sequence: TGCGCCAGCGCAAGGAACAGAGACCTCTCCTACAATGAGCAGTTCTTC. Its translation is CASARNRDLSYNEQFF.

This chain connects TRBV5-1 to TRBJ2-7; the D gene is possibly TRBD1 (6 bases). Trimming cost V 4 bases and J 2 bases, with 10 bases left between them. Germline CDR1 is SGHRS and CDR2 is YFSETQ. This CDR3 contains 13 residues. DNA of the CDR3: TGCGCCAGCAGCGGGGACAACCCCTACGAGCAGTACTTC. It specifies CASSGDNPYEQYF.

This clonotype has just a few counts. The chain links TRBV12-3 or TRBV12-4 to TRBJ1-4; 9 bases agree with TRBD1. V was pared by 4 bases and J by 7 bases, with 7 bases of the junction left unmatched. This CDR3 is 15 amino acids long. CDR3 loop: CASSSTGGLSEKLFF. As DNA, the CDR3 is TGTGCCAGCAGTTCTACAGGGGGCCTGAGTGAAAAACTGTTTTTT.

This clonotype was detected only a few times. The V call is TRBV11-2, the J call TRBJ1-6; the match to TRBD1 covers 10 bases. Germline trimming cut 5 bases from V and 8 bases from J; bases unmatched to any gene: 6. The CDR3 extends over 15 amino acids. The germline gives CDR1 SGHAT, CDR2 FQNNGV. DNA of the CDR3: TGTGCCAGCAGCACCAAGACAGGGGGCTATTCACCCCTCCACTTT. As protein: CASSTKTGGYSPLHF.

The J gene is TRBJ2-7, the V gene TRBV27; TRBD1 is a possible D gene (6 bases). Trimming cost V 8 bases and J 5 bases, with 16 bases left between them. The CDR3 sequence is 13 residues long. Germline CDR1 MNHEY, CDR2 SMNVEV (reference sequence). The CDR3 nucleotides are TGTGCCAGCTCCAACAGGGTATCGGACGAGCAGTACTTC. Amino acid sequence: CASSNRVSDEQYF.

In its sample, this clonotype was seen a few times. The rearrangement links TRBV20-1 to TRBJ1-1; the D gene is possibly TRBD1 (5 bases). In germline, CDR1 is DFQATT, CDR2 SNEGSKA (reference sequence). This CDR3 is 14 amino acids long. Trimming shortened V by 6 bases and J by 4 bases, and 18 bases separated the two germline ends. The CDR3 spells CSAPRGGGGTEAFF. In nucleotides, the CDR3 is TGCAGTGCCCCACGGGGCGGAGGAGGCACTGAAGCTTTCTTT.

The V and J genes are TRBV6-6 and TRBJ2-4; TRBD1 aligns across 8 bases. The CDR3 extends over 17 amino acids. Trimming at V came to 5 bases and at J to 0 bases, leaving 9 bases not matched to a gene. Germline V gene data show CDR1 as MNHNY and CDR2 as SVGAGI (reference sequence). The CDR3 protein is CASSPPRRGLAKNIQYF. The CDR3 DNA reads TGTGCCAGCAGTCCCCCCCGCAGGGGGCTAGCCAAAAACATTCAGTACTTC.

The rearrangement links TRBV28 to TRBJ2-3; 9 bases are a match to TRBD1. Losses at the gene ends were 5 bases for V and 5 bases for J; bases not matched to a gene: 11. Germline loops: CDR1 MDHEN, CDR2 SYDVKM. The CDR3 runs to 16 residues. As DNA, the CDR3 is TGTGCCAGCAGTCCGGGGGTGGGACAGGGATTAGATACGCAGTATTTT. Its translation is CASSPGVGQGLDTQYF.

The chain carries TRBV27 and TRBJ2-1; TRBD2 is a possible D gene (5 bases). There are 17 residues in the CDR3. The V gene's germline CDR1 is MNHEY and CDR2 SMNVEV (reference sequence). Trimming left V 6 bases short and J 5 bases short, with 23 bases between. The CDR3 DNA reads TGTGCCAGCAGCAGGCGGACGGTAGCGAGTAACCACAATGAGCAGTTCTTC. This translates into CASSRRTVASNHNEQFF.

This clonotype has a handful of counts. The rearrangement joins TRBV20-1 to TRBJ2-7; a weak D match, TRBD1 (6 bases). This CDR3 contains 15 residues. V gave up 4 bases and J gave up 3 bases, with 19 bases separating them. The germline CDR1 and CDR2 sequences are DFQATT and SNEGSKA (reference sequence). Here the CDR3 reads CSAKDSLMADYEQYF. The CDR3 DNA reads as TGCAGTGCTAAGGACAGTCTGATGGCCGACTACGAGCAGTACTTC.

This clonotype was recorded at least ten times. The J gene is TRBJ1-1, the V gene TRBV7-2; D is ambiguous. CDR3 length equals 16 residues. Germline CDR1 SGHTA, CDR2 FQGNSA. V lost 2 bases and J 1 base, leaving 14 bases between the germline ends. The CDR3 region has the DNA TGTGCCAGCAGCTTATTTTTTGCGGGCCAGAACACTGAAGCTTTCTTT. Its protein product is CASSLFFAGQNTEAFF.

CDR3 loop: CASSGGQGYFDGYTF. DNA of the CDR3: TGTGCCAGCAGTGGGGGACAGGGTTATTTTGATGGCTACACCTTC. The rearrangement joins TRBV28 to TRBJ1-2; TRBD1 aligns across 9 bases. Germline CDR1 is MDHEN and CDR2 is SYDVKM. This CDR3 has 15 residues. The ends lost 5 bases at V and 6 bases at J; junction bases unmatched: 10.

DNA for the CDR3: TGTGCCAGTAGTGTCGGGGGTTGGGGGGGATTCAATGAGCAGTTCTTC. Protein product: CASSVGGWGGFNEQFF. The chain couples TRBV19 to TRBJ2-1, with 7 bases identical to TRBD2. Looked up from germline, CDR1 is LNHDA and CDR2 is SQIVND (reference sequence). V was clipped by 5 bases and J by 6 bases; unmatched bases: 13. This CDR3 comprises 16 residues.

This clonotype was detected ten times or more. The chain is built from TRBV7-2 and TRBJ2-2, with a weak D call TRBD2 (5 bases). The CDR3 spans 17 residues. V was clipped by 2 bases and J by 0 bases, with 13 bases between them. Germline-derived CDR1 and CDR2 are SGHTA and FQGNSA. The CDR3 spells CASSLRASPTNTGELFF. The DNA of the CDR3 is TGTGCCAGCAGCTTAAGAGCTAGCCCCACGAACACCGGGGAGCTGTTTTTT.

J is TRBJ2-7 and V is TRBV4-3; 7 bases are shared with TRBD2. Germline CDR1 and CDR2: LGHNA and YSLEER. The V gene end was trimmed by 1 base and the J gene end by 3 bases; junction bases not matched to a gene: 6. CDR3 size: 15 residues. CDR3: CASSQARGGVYEQYF. CDR3 DNA: TGCGCCAGCAGCCAAGCTCGTGGGGGGGTCTACGAGCAGTACTTC.

This clonotype was seen more than once but under ten times. The genes are TRBV12-3 or TRBV12-4 and TRBJ2-6, with D perhaps matching TRBD1 (5 bases). The CDR3 is made up of 19 amino acids. Trimming shortened V by 3 bases and J by 1 base, and 19 bases separated the two germline ends. In nucleotides, the CDR3 is TGTGCCAGCAGTTTTTCTCTGGAAACGTCAGGGTCTGGGGCCAACGTCCTGACTTTC. Translated: CASSFSLETSGSGANVLTF.

Ten or more counts support this clonotype. J is TRBJ1-1 and V is TRBV28, with 8 bases aligning to TRBD1. Germline assignment: CDR1 MDHEN and CDR2 SYDVKM. The junction had 14 bases not matched to a gene; V was cut back by 4 bases and J by 1 base. This CDR3 spans 18 amino acids. As DNA, the CDR3 is TGTGCCAGCAGTTCCTGGACAGGGAGGTTGTCGGGGAACACTGAAGCTTTCTTT. Translated, it gives CASSSWTGRLSGNTEAFF.

In its sample, this clonotype was seen many times. The rearrangement uses TRBV10-3 and TRBJ2-2, with 9 nucleotides matching TRBD1. The CDR3 length is 15 residues. J was trimmed by 2 bases and V by 5 bases; bases with no gene match: 3. From germline, CDR1 is ENHRY and CDR2 SYGVKD. The CDR3 bases are TGTGCCATCAGTAGACAGGGGGGCAACACCGGGGAGCTGTTTTTT. It yields the protein CAISRQGGNTGELFF.

There are many counts of this clonotype. The J gene is TRBJ2-3, the V gene TRBV27, with TRBD1 as a possible D gene (5 bases). Trimming took off 5 bases at V and 4 bases at J, with 13 bases between the two ends. Germline values: CDR1 MNHEY, CDR2 SMNVEV (reference sequence). The CDR3 is 14 amino acids. The CDR3 DNA reads TGTGCCAGCAGTAGGGGTAAAGGGGCAGATACGCAGTATTTT. It codes for CASSRGKGADTQYF.

In this sample, this clonotype turned up many times. V gene TRBV7-8 combines with J gene TRBJ2-7; 8 nucleotides align to TRBD1. Germline CDR1 reads SGHVS; CDR2 reads FQNEAQ. Losses at the gene ends were 0 bases for V and 6 bases for J; bases not matched to a gene: 4. The CDR3 runs to 14 residues. The CDR3 region has the DNA TGTGCCAGCAGCTTAGCCAGGGGGCTTCTCGAGCAGTACTTC. Its translation: CASSLARGLLEQYF.

Concerning this clonotype itself: Just one base apart from a much larger clone, this may be a read error. V usage is TRBV20-1 and J usage is TRBJ2-3; 7 bases fit TRBD2. CDR1 is DFQATT and CDR2 is SNEGSKA in the germline V gene (reference sequence). The CDR3 covers 14 residues. In nucleotides, the CDR3 is TGCCGTGCTAGAGGCGGGGGAGGCACAGATACGCAGTATTTT. Its protein is CRARGGGGTDTQYF.

This clonotype came up a few times. The chain is built from TRBV12-3 or TRBV12-4 and TRBJ1-5; TRBD1 might be the D (6 bases). V lost 2 bases and J 5 bases, leaving 13 bases between the germline ends. CDR3 length equals 15 residues. The CDR3 DNA follows: TGTGCCAGCAGTTTAAGCCAGGGGTCGGATCAGCCCCAGCATTTT. Translation gives CASSLSQGSDQPQHF.

The rearrangement links TRBV7-2 to TRBJ1-2; D is perhaps TRBD1 (6 bases). V was pared by 4 bases and J by 6 bases, with 24 bases between. Looked up from germline, CDR1 is SGHTA and CDR2 is FQGNSA. CDR3 size: 17 residues. The CDR3 DNA sequence: TGTGCCAGCAGCTACGATACTACAGGGCGGGCTGGGGATGGCTACACCTTC. Its translation: CASSYDTTGRAGDGYTF.

This clonotype has ten or more counts. The chain joins TRBV12-3 or TRBV12-4 to TRBJ1-1; D unresolved. The CDR3 covers 13 residues. Trimming removed 8 bases at V and 0 bases at J, with 10 bases between. The CDR3 here is CASGLALNTEAFF. The CDR3, as DNA: TGTGCCAGCGGTCTAGCGTTGAACACTGAAGCTTTCTTT.

This clonotype was counted many times. J is TRBJ2-1 and V is TRBV5-1; 8 bases match TRBD1. Germline CDR1 and CDR2: SGHRS and YFSETQ. The CDR3 is 15 amino acids. V lost 1 base to trimming and J lost 7 bases; unmatched junction nucleotides: 7. Here the CDR3 reads CASSLTGGSRNEQFF. CDR3 sequence (DNA): TGCGCCAGCAGCTTGACAGGGGGAAGTCGGAATGAGCAGTTCTTC.

A few counts support this clonotype. This sequence joins TRBV6-2 or TRBV6-3 and TRBJ2-7; 9 bases are a match to TRBD1. Looked up from germline, CDR1 is MNHEY and CDR2 is SVGEGT. This CDR3 is 17 amino acids long. After removal of 2 bases from V and 4 bases from J, the junction contained 12 bases not matched to a gene. The CDR3 spells CASSYVRGQGGEYEQYF. CDR3 DNA: TGTGCCAGCAGTTACGTCCGGGGACAGGGAGGAGAATACGAGCAGTACTTC.

This clonotype was found many times. CDR3 residues: CASSLGTLRQPQHF. In DNA form, the CDR3 reads TGTGCCAGCAGTTTGGGAACGCTGAGGCAGCCCCAGCATTTT. The rearrangement links TRBV28 to TRBJ1-5; D ambiguous. There are 14 residues in the CDR3. Germline CDR1 is MDHEN and CDR2 is SYDVKM. Trimming cost V 3 bases and J 7 bases, with 13 bases left between them. The full variable domain, rest sourced from reference TRBV28 and TRBJ1-5, is DVKVTQSSRYLVKRTGEKVFLECVQDMDHENMFWYRQDPGLGLRLIYFSYDVKMKEKGDIPEGYSVSREKKERFSLILESASTNQTSMYLCASSLGTLRQPQHFGDGTRLSIL.

This clonotype appeared a few times. The chain links TRBV4-1 to TRBJ2-1; D gene uncertain. Trimming shortened V by 1 base and J by 2 bases, and 6 bases separated the two germline ends. Germline V gene data show CDR1 as MGHRA and CDR2 as YSYEKL. This CDR3 comprises 14 residues. This CDR3 is CASSQVWTYNEQFF. In DNA, the CDR3 is TGCGCCAGCAGCCAAGTATGGACCTACAATGAGCAGTTCTTC.